This T cell receptor beta chain appears in the sequencing data of a study of T-cell memory formation after mild COVID-19. Study conclusions and caveats: There were some responding clones in pre-infection memory, which suggested that cross-reactive memory had joined.

TCRalpha and TCRbeta libraries used 5'RACE with constant-segment primers and UMIs. One entry per CDR3 protein, called by TCRdb with MiXCR from the 5' RACE reads. The sample comprises 75,000 to 95,000 distinct CDR3 sequences, about 13% of which are singletons, and about 28% rests with the top ten. With respect to this clonotype: Its antigen is not known.

Germline V CDR1 and CDR2: SGHVS, FNYEAQ. This CDR3 has 12 residues. The V and J ends lost 2 bases and 8 bases respectively, with 9 bases between them. Sequencing was performed on PBMCs or a T cell subset sorted from them (not recorded which). The receptor was isolated from an adult woman who had mild COVID-19 (a few samples of this study predate the infection). Cell type and time point are not known. This sequence joins TRBV7-6 and TRBJ1-1; TRBD1 might be the D (6 bases). The DNA of the CDR3 is TGTGCCAGCAGCTTATGGCAGGGGGAAGCTTTCTTT. The encoded protein is CASSLWQGEAFF.